The 11 T cell receptor beta chains listed next were all sequenced from one sample in a study of regulatory T cells in long-lasting Graves disease. Both iRepertoire HTBI primers and Arm-PCR of CDR3 regions were used to build the TCR beta libraries. In TCRdb, the multiplex PCR reads were re-called with MiXCR into one record per CDR3 protein. This table has 420,000 or so distinct CDR3 sequences, roughly a quarter appearing once. Stated time point: persistent/refractory GD, antithyroid drugs over 5 years with positive TRAb. Following extraction of RNA from PBMCs, that RNA was used to make the TCR library. This specimen was peripheral blood mononuclear cells (PBMCs), taken when the disease was refractory, from a patient treated with antithyroid drugs. All receptors derive from a female donor with Graves disease.

The CDR3 coding sequence is TGTGCCAGTAGTATAGCAGGGTTGAGCAATCAGCCCCAGCATTTT. Translation gives CASSIAGLSNQPQHF. V gene TRBV19 combines with J gene TRBJ1-5; weak D call: TRBD1 (5 bases). Trimming stripped 1 base from V and 1 base from J, with 8 bases between. CDR3 length: 15 amino acids. CDR1 LNHDA and CDR2 SQIVND come from the germline V gene (reference sequence).

As to this clonotype: A far larger clone lies a single base away; this is likely a read error. The chain recombines TRBV11-2 with TRBJ1-2; D uncertain. This CDR3 region has 14 residues. Germline values: CDR1 SGHAT, CDR2 FQNNGV. V gave up 6 bases and J gave up 3 bases, with 14 bases separating them. CDR3 sequence reads: CASSTNGRDYGYTF. The CDR3 coding sequence is TGTGCCAGCAGTACGAACGGACGGGACTATGGCTACACCTTC.

About this clonotype: Just one base apart from a much larger clone, this may be a read error. The chain recombines TRBV28 with TRBJ2-2, with D perhaps TRBD1 or TRBD2 (5 bases each). CDR3 length: 13 residues. The germline V gene encodes CDR1 MDHEN and CDR2 SYDVKM. As DNA, the CDR3 is TGTGCCAGCAGTCCCCCGGGGCCCGGGGAGCTGGTTTTT. Translated: CASSPPGPGELVF.

This chain links TRBV14 with TRBJ1-3; no reliable D call. Germline V gene data show CDR1 as SGHDN and CDR2 as FVKESK. The V end lost 5 bases, the J end lost 5 bases, and 13 bases lay between the germline ends. The CDR3 has 14 residues. CDR3 in DNA: TGTGCCAGCAGCGGCTCCGGGTCGCGAAACACCATATATTTT. Protein product: CASSGSGSRNTIYF.

This clonotype showed up many times. The V gene is TRBV28, the J gene TRBJ2-7, with 7 bases identical to TRBD2. Trimming at V came to 5 bases and at J to 5 bases, leaving 12 bases not matched to a gene. CDR3 length: 15 amino acids. Germline CDR1 and CDR2: MDHEN and SYDVKM. CDR3 amino acids: CASSTQAGMLHEQYF. For the CDR3, the DNA is TGTGCCAGCAGTACTCAAGCGGGAATGCTCCACGAGCAGTACTTC.

Turning to this clonotype: A much more abundant neighbour one base away suggests this may be a read error. The CDR3 DNA sequence: TGCAGCGTTAACGTCGAGACCACTGAAGCTTTCTTT. The encoded protein is CSVNVETTEAFF. The chain carries TRBV29-1 and TRBJ1-1, with D unresolved. V shed 5 bases and J shed 4 bases, with 11 bases lying between them. Germline V lookup: CDR1 SQVTM, CDR2 ANQGSEA. This CDR3 spans 12 amino acids.

Worth noting for this clonotype: This sequence may be a read error, since a much larger clone differs from it by one base. V gene TRBV2 combines with J gene TRBJ2-7; 11 bases are a match to TRBD2. CDR3 length: 15 amino acids. CDR1 and CDR2 (germline): SNHLY, FYNNEI. The CDR3 DNA sequence: TGTGCCAGCAGCCTTACTAGCGGGAGAAACTACGAGCGGTACTTC. This codes for CASSLTSGRNYERYF.

This clonotype was detected a few times. The CDR3 loop is CASSLADRGIGTGELFF. CDR3 in DNA: TGCGCCAGCAGCTTGGCCGACAGGGGTATAGGGACCGGGGAGCTGTTTTTT. V is TRBV5-1 and J is TRBJ2-2; 8 positions agree with TRBD1. After removal of 0 bases from V and 5 bases from J, the junction contained 9 bases not matched to a gene. The CDR3 runs 17 residues. Germline CDR1 is SGHRS and CDR2 is YFSETQ.

This clonotype was recorded many times. V gene TRBV4-2 combines with J gene TRBJ2-7, with D possibly being TRBD2 (6 bases). The ends were cut back, 0 bases at V and 7 bases at J, with 19 bases in the middle. This CDR3 spans 16 amino acids. CDR1 and CDR2 from the germline V gene are LGHNA and YNFKEQ. The CDR3 protein is CASSQDMRDPKGEQYF. The CDR3 DNA reads TGTGCCAGCAGCCAAGATATGCGGGATCCTAAAGGGGAGCAGTACTTC.

The V and J genes are TRBV2 and TRBJ2-7; TRBD1 is a possible D gene (6 bases). V dropped 6 bases and J dropped 3 bases, with 15 bases sitting between them. Germline V lookup: CDR1 SNHLY, CDR2 FYNNEI. The CDR3 length is 14 residues. The CDR3 loop is CASSRADSFYEQYF. In DNA, the CDR3 is TGTGCCAGCAGCCGGGCGGACAGCTTCTACGAGCAGTACTTC.

This clonotype was seen a handful of times. The rearrangement joins TRBV6-5 to TRBJ2-7; 11 bases fit TRBD2. Trimming at V came to 2 bases and at J to 4 bases, leaving 16 bases not matched to a gene. Germline CDR1 MNHEY, CDR2 SVGAGI. The CDR3 is made up of 19 amino acids. The CDR3 nucleotides are TGTGCCAGCAGTTACAGGTTGCTAGCGGGAGGCTATACGTGGTACGAGCAGTACTTC. This codes for CASSYRLLAGGYTWYEQYF.